The TCR beta chain described here comes from a study of beta chain features in type 1 diabetes. Expressed TCRB transcripts were sequenced because the entire RNA isolate underwent reverse transcription. The method was immunoSEQ multiplex PCR; TCRdb's version includes in-frame clones alone and lacks a portion of them. The sample consists of 620,000 or so clones, less than 20% of them appearing once. The sequencing input was naive CD4+ T cells from blood. The origin of this receptor is a man aged 18 to 29 in good health.

The CDR3 protein is CASSTLSGTRSTDTQYF. The CDR3 nucleotides read TGTGCCAGCAGCACTCTCTCCGGGACTAGGAGCACAGATACGCAGTATTTT. V gene TRBV9 combines with J gene TRBJ2-3, with 8 bases lining up with TRBD2. Looked up from germline, CDR1 is SGDLS and CDR2 is YYNGEE. The CDR3 is made up of 17 amino acids. J gave up 0 bases and V 4 bases, and 10 bases lay outside the gene matches.